Detailed here is one T cell receptor (beta chain). Its antigen is not known. This sample is part of a study of T-cell reconstitution after alpha-beta-depleted transplantation in children. Study results and caveats: The origin of high day-60 TCRbeta diversity in some patients lay in surviving recipient T cells and thymic progenitors. Newly produced T cells mostly provided counts and TCRbeta diversity after one year, as hyperexpanded clones declined. By about two months after transplant, alpha-beta T cells reportedly arose from several hundred graft clones that had expanded.

Preparation of the TCRbeta library was carried out with unique molecular identifiers. TCRdb reanalysed the PCR reads using MiXCR and keeps one entry per CDR3 protein. The repertoire holds fewer than 250,000 distinct CDR3 sequences, with around 8% as singletons. V lost 6 bases and J lost 4; bases outside the gene matches: 10. The CDR3 extends over 17 amino acids. CDR1 is MDHEN and CDR2 is SYDVKM in the germline V gene. Sequences were derived from PBMCs, mostly from graft donor cells, sampled 180 days after TCRalphabeta/CD19-depleted stem cell transplant. The chain combines TRBV28 with TRBJ2-6; TRBD1 matches 9 bases. The receptor was isolated from a male patient aged 10 to 17 who had a stem cell transplant for acute lymphoblastic leukemia, so the T cells may come from the graft donor. This CDR3 is CASRSGTGLAGANVLTF. The CDR3 bases are TGTGCCAGCAGATCCGGGACAGGGCTGGCGGGGGCCAACGTCCTGACTTTC.